This TCR beta chain was observed in a study of blood T cell repertoires in COVID-19. The V gene end was trimmed by 6 bases and the J gene end by 0 bases; junction bases not matched to a gene: 7. The V gene's germline CDR1 is KGHSH and CDR2 LQKENI. This CDR3 has 15 amino acids. Clones were read by immunoSEQ multiplex PCR, and TCRdb kept only the in-frame ones, dropping some. In the table there are about 430,000 clones, more than 70% of which are singletons. This sequence joins TRBV18 and TRBJ2-7, with 8 bases that match TRBD1. Sequencing was performed on PBMCs or T cells enriched from blood (not recorded which). This receptor was taken from a woman aged 18-29 years who had been exposed to COVID-19. In DNA, the CDR3 is TGTGCCAGCTCGCACCCTGGACAGGGCTCCTACGAGCAGTACTTC. This codes for CASSHPGQGSYEQYF.